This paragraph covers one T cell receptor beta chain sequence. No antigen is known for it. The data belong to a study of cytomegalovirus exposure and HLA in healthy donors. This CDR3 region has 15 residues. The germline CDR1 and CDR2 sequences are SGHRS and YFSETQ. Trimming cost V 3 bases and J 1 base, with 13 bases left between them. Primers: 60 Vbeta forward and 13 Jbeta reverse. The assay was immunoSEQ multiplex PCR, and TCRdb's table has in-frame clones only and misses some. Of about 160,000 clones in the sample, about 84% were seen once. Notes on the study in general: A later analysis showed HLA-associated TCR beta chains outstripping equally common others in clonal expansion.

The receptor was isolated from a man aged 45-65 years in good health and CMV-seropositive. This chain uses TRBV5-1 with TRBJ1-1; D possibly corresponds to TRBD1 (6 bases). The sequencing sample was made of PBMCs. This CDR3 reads CASSSVQGTNTEAFF. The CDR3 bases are TGCGCCAGCAGCTCAGTTCAGGGGACGAACACTGAAGCTTTCTTT.